The T cell receptor (beta chain) under discussion was sequenced for a study of blood T cell repertoires in COVID-19. Study background: The origin of the acute and convalescent COVID-19 samples was the United States, Italy and Spain. The analysed material was cDNA or gDNA that came from T cells, B-cell-depleted T cells, or PBMCs.

In germline, CDR1 is SGHTA, CDR2 FQGTGA. V lost 6 bases, J lost 1 base, and 4 bases stayed unmatched. The CDR3 loop spans 14 amino acids. In the authors' methods: Reference gene primer amplification gave estimated nucleated cell counts. The data were produced by immunoSEQ multiplex PCR, yet TCRdb's version contains in-frame clones alone and is incomplete. V, J and clone size are those of that table, while D and trimming were read from the DNA. The repertoire consists of a few hundred thousand clones, with approximately 78% occurring once and the leading ten covering over 9.5%. This receptor was taken from a woman older than 75 with acute or convalescent COVID-19. Sequencing used peripheral blood. The rearrangement links TRBV7-3 to TRBJ2-3; 7 bases map to TRBD1. CDR3 sequence reads: CASSPGQRTDTQYF. The CDR3 DNA is TGTGCCAGCAGTCCGGGACAGCGCACAGATACGCAGTATTTT. Variable domain in full (rest from reference TRBV7-3 and TRBJ2-3): GAGVSQTPSNKVTEKGKYVELRCDPISGHTALYWYRQSLGQGPEFLIYFQGTGAADDSGLPNDRFFAVRPEGSVSTLKIQRTERGDSAVYLCASSPGQRTDTQYFGPGTRLTVL.